The TCR beta chain under discussion was sequenced for a study of T cell responses to AZD1222 COVID-19 vaccine. Study-level results: The sample set comprised mostly white British donors with more females, and clonal diversity was possibly underestimated. Repertoires were obtained solely post-peak T cell response. Spike-specific TCR breadth and depth grew following two AZD1222 doses.

A single count supports this clone. The antigen is undetermined. The germline CDR1 and CDR2 sequences are SGDLS and YYNGEE. The V end lost 0 bases, the J end lost 4 bases, and 13 bases lay between the germline ends. CDR3 length equals 15 residues. Sequenced by immunoSEQ multiplex PCR; TCRdb stores in-frame clones only, minus some. Of 100,000 to 150,000 clones listed, 85% to 90% are singletons. This clonotype was obtained from an adult in good health. The input for sequencing was peripheral blood, taken on day 0 of AZD1222 vaccination. This chain joins TRBV9 and TRBJ2-5; D possibly corresponds to TRBD2 (6 bases). CDR3 residues: CASSVEAGNGETQYF. The CDR3 DNA follows: TGTGCCAGCAGCGTAGAGGCGGGGAATGGAGAGACCCAGTACTTC.